This TCR beta chain was retrieved from a study of CD8+CD57+ T cells in acquired aplastic anemia. Looking at the study overall: Sorting CD4+ and CD8+ cells gave DNA averaging approximately 2.9 ug.

General observations from the study: It was found that more than 25 CD8+ CDR3 sequences were shared between patients and controls.

On this clonotype: Its antigen is unknown.

The template used for profiling TCR beta VDJ and CDR3 was genomic DNA. TCRdb used MiXCR to reprocess the reads, holding one entry per CDR3 protein. The data contain about 160,000 distinct CDR3 sequences, 40% to 60% of them singletons. All sequencing subjects had displayed CD8+CD57+ cell expansion on flow cytometry. In all patients, the disease was severe acquired aplastic anemia. The receptor was derived from a human donor with aplastic anemia. Material for sequencing was sorted CD4+, CD8+, or CD8+CD57+ T cells (not recorded which) from PBMCs.

CDR3 sequence: CASSLSLQGATYEQYF. As DNA, the CDR3 is TGTGCCAGCAGTTTATCGTTACAGGGGGCCACCTACGAGCAGTACTTC. The chain combines TRBV27 with TRBJ2-7; TRBD1 matches at 9 bases. The CDR3 sequence is 16 residues long. CDR1 is MNHEY, CDR2 SMNVEV, per germline (reference sequence). The J segment lost 2 bases and the V segment lost 0 bases, leaving 5 bases of the junction unmatched.